The 7 T cell receptor beta chains below all came from one sample that was sequenced in a study of cytomegalovirus exposure and HLA in healthy donors. The primer mix had 60 Vbeta and 13 Jbeta primers. Method: immunoSEQ multiplex PCR; TCRdb's copy keeps in-frame clones and lacks some. The sample yields roughly 60,000 clones, 83% seen once. What was sequenced was PBMCs. These receptors all stem from a man aged 25 to 40 in good health and CMV-seronegative.

This rearrangement joins TRBV10-3 to TRBJ1-1, with a weak D call TRBD1 (6 bases). The CDR3 loop spans 13 amino acids. The germline CDR1 and CDR2 sequences are ENHRY and SYGVKD. Trimming took off 3 bases at V and 7 bases at J, with 12 bases between the two ends. CDR3 coding DNA: TGTGCCATCAGTGAAAATGGACAGCGTGAAGCTTTCTTT. Translation: CAISENGQREAFF.

CDR3 residues: CASSERGEGNQPQHF. The CDR3 DNA reads TGTGCCAGCAGTGAAAGAGGCGAGGGCAATCAGCCCCAGCATTTT. The chain is built from TRBV2 and TRBJ1-5; D gene unclear. Looked up from germline, CDR1 is SNHLY and CDR2 is FYNNEI. CDR3 length: 15 amino acids. V was pared by 2 bases and J by 2 bases, with 10 bases between.

The V call is TRBV27, the J call TRBJ2-7, with 8 positions matching TRBD1. From germline, CDR1 is MNHEY and CDR2 SMNVEV (reference sequence). CDR3 length: 16 residues. Trimming removed 5 bases from V and 2 bases from J; junction bases left unmatched: 11. The CDR3 sequence is CASSRGLQGAPYEQYF. The CDR3 DNA reads as TGTGCCAGCAGTCGCGGCCTGCAGGGGGCCCCCTACGAGCAGTACTTC.

V is TRBV7-8 and J is TRBJ2-5; a possible D gene is TRBD1 (6 bases). TRBJ2-7 matches the DNA end more closely, so the J call is doubtful. The germline gives CDR1 SGHVS, CDR2 FQNEAQ. This CDR3 comprises 15 residues. The CDR3 nucleotides are TGTGCCAGCAGCTCCTTGACAGGAATTTCCTACGAGCAGTACTTC. Translated: CASSSLTGISYEQYF.

The CDR3 DNA is TGTGCCAGCAGCTCAAACGCACGGGGTCCATATGGGGAGCTGTTTTTT. Protein: CASSSNARGPYGELFF. The chain recombines TRBV11-1 with TRBJ2-2, with D possibly matching TRBD2 (5 bases). The CDR3 covers 16 residues. V gave up 4 bases and J gave up 8 bases, with 20 bases separating them. Germline CDR1 and CDR2: SGHAT and FQDESV (reference sequence). Full variable domain (outside the CDR3, taken from reference TRBV11-1 and TRBJ2-2): EAEVAQSPRYKITEKSQAVAFWCDPISGHATLYWYRQILGQGPELLVQFQDESVVDDSQLPKDRFSAERLKGVDSTLKIQPAELGDSAMYLCASSSNARGPYGELFFGEGSRLTVL.

This rearrangement joins TRBV6-5 to TRBJ2-7, with TRBD1 matching 9 bases. Germline V lookup: CDR1 MNHEY, CDR2 SVGAGI. The CDR3 is 16 residues long. The trim removed 0 bases at V and 1 base at J, leaving 4 bases unmatched. CDR3 nucleotide sequence: TGTGCCAGCAGTTACTCGAGGACAGGGGATTCCTACGAGCAGTACTTC. Protein sequence: CASSYSRTGDSYEQYF.

The V call is TRBV9, the J call TRBJ2-2; possibly TRBD1 for D (6 bases). Trimming left V 4 bases short and J 1 base short, with 14 bases between. The CDR3 runs 16 residues. Germline V gene data show CDR1 as SGDLS and CDR2 as YYNGEE. The CDR3 nucleotides are TGTGCCAGCAGCCCCCGAAGAGGGGGGAACACCGGGGAGCTGTTTTTT. Protein product: CASSPRRGGNTGELFF.